The 24 T cell receptor beta chains below were found in one sample sequenced in a study of a mutant IDH1 vaccine in newly diagnosed glioma. The repertoire was sequenced with immunoSEQ multiplex PCR; TCRdb's copy has only in-frame clones and lacks some. The data contain about 67,000 clones, about 88% of them singletons. Their cognate antigens are unknown. Stated time point: week 11, during vaccination. Each dose delivered 300 ug of mutant IDH1 20-mer peptide subcutaneously with imiquimod. Here the sequenced sample was PBMCs, taken from a glioma patient whose treatment included an IDH1 peptide vaccine. Receptor source: a man aged 40-49 years with glioma.

CDR3 residues: CAISENPNSPLHF. The CDR3 DNA reads as TGTGCCATCAGTGAAAACCCTAATTCACCCCTCCACTTT. The chain has TRBV10-3 and TRBJ1-6; no clear D gene. The CDR3 covers 13 residues. Trimming cost V 3 bases and J 6 bases, with 6 bases left between them. Germline assignment: CDR1 ENHRY and CDR2 SYGVKD.

The chain recombines TRBV7-8 with TRBJ1-2, with a tentative D call TRBD1 (5 bases). With 1 base removed from V and 2 bases from J, the gap between germline ends came to 11 bases. The CDR3 totals 15 residues. CDR1 and CDR2 from the germline V gene are SGHVS and FQNEAQ. CDR3 sequence: CASSLVGGSNYGYTF. The CDR3 DNA reads TGTGCCAGCAGCTTAGTGGGGGGGTCCAACTATGGCTACACCTTC.

V gene TRBV28 combines with J gene TRBJ2-1; D perhaps matches TRBD2 (6 bases). The germline V and J ends were trimmed by 5 bases and 5 bases, with 13 bases remaining between them. This CDR3 comprises 14 residues. Germline assignment: CDR1 MDHEN and CDR2 SYDVKM. Here the CDR3 DNA reads TGTGCCAGCAGTGGGGGACTGGCTAACAATGAGCAGTTCTTC. Amino acids: CASSGGLANNEQFF.

This clone was detected only once. The V and J genes are TRBV7-2 and TRBJ1-5; no clear D. The CDR3 sequence is 12 residues long. With 5 bases removed from V and 1 base from J, the gap between germline ends came to 3 bases. Germline assignment: CDR1 SGHTA and CDR2 FQGNSA. CDR3 nucleotides: TGTGCCAGCAGCCTCAGCAATCAGCCCCAGCATTTT. This codes for CASSLSNQPQHF.

Remarks on this clone: Other DNA sequences in this specimen translate into the identical CDR3. This chain joins TRBV6-1 and TRBJ1-1; 8 positions match TRBD1. Losses at the gene ends were 4 bases for V and 2 bases for J; bases not matched to a gene: 3. Germline V lookup: CDR1 MNHNS, CDR2 SASEGT. The CDR3 spans 14 residues. This CDR3 is CASSVGQENTEAFF. Written as DNA, the CDR3 is TGTGCCAGCAGTGTGGGACAGGAAAACACTGAAGCTTTCTTT.

In the case of this clone: A read error may account for a junction end that differs from germline. The V and J genes are TRBV7-7 and TRBJ2-5; 8 nucleotides agree with TRBD2. This CDR3 is built from 15 residues. Per germline, CDR1 SSHAT and CDR2 FNYEAQ (reference sequence). The chain's CDR3 is CASSLVTSGQETQYF. The CDR3 DNA follows: TGTGCTAGCAGCTTAGTTACTAGCGGACAAGAGACCCAGTACTTC.

This chain uses TRBV13 with TRBJ1-4; 7 bases line up with TRBD1. The germline V gene has CDR1 PRHDT and CDR2 FYEKMQ (reference sequence). Trimming removed 0 bases from V and 5 bases from J; junction bases left unmatched: 12. CDR3 size: 18 residues. CDR3 nucleotide sequence: TGTGCCAGCAGCTTAGGGGTCGCGTTGGGACAGAAGAATGAAAAACTGTTTTTT. Translating it yields CASSLGVALGQKNEKLFF.

The chain recombines TRBV2 with TRBJ1-1; D may be TRBD1 (6 bases). Germline V CDR1 and CDR2: SNHLY, FYNNEI. The CDR3 runs to 13 residues. V was pared by 6 bases and J by 1 base, with 9 bases between. CDR3 in amino acids: CASRVGGNTEAFF. The DNA for the CDR3 is TGTGCCAGCAGGGTAGGGGGGAACACTGAAGCTTTCTTT.

This clone was detected once. V and J are TRBV30 and TRBJ1-2; weak D call: TRBD1 (5 bases). The length of the CDR3 is 13 residues. V dropped 1 base and J dropped 8 bases, with 14 bases sitting between them. Germline V gives CDR1 GTSNPN, CDR2 SVGIG (reference sequence). DNA for the CDR3: TGTGCCTGGAGTGGCAACGCAGGGAACGGCTACACCTTC. This encodes CAWSGNAGNGYTF.

V gene TRBV9 combines with J gene TRBJ2-3; D not resolved. V lost 0 bases to trimming and J lost 2 bases, with 7 bases between them. This CDR3 spans 14 amino acids. CDR1 SGDLS and CDR2 YYNGEE come from the germline V gene. CDR3 nucleotides: TGTGCCAGCAGCGTAGCAGCAGACACAGATACGCAGTATTTT. Amino acid sequence: CASSVAADTDTQYF.

This sequence joins TRBV2 and TRBJ1-5; D is unresolved. The germline V and J ends were trimmed by 1 base and 0 bases, with 4 bases remaining between them. The CDR3 has 14 residues. The germline V gene has CDR1 SNHLY and CDR2 FYNNEI. As DNA, the CDR3 is TGTGCCAGCAGTGAAGGCGGTAGCAATCAGCCCCAGCATTTT. This translates into CASSEGGSNQPQHF.

The chain recombines TRBV2 with TRBJ1-5, with TRBD1 as a possible D gene (6 bases). CDR1 and CDR2 (germline): SNHLY, FYNNEI. The CDR3 spans 15 residues. The germline V and J ends were trimmed by 6 bases and 0 bases, with 12 bases remaining between them. The CDR3 loop reads CASREDRNSNQPQHF. DNA of the CDR3: TGTGCCAGCAGGGAGGACAGAAATAGCAATCAGCCCCAGCATTTT.

The J gene is TRBJ1-1, the V gene TRBV29-1, with D possibly TRBD1 on 5 matching bases. Germline CDR1 reads SQVTM; CDR2 reads ANQGSEA. This CDR3 has 13 residues. The V gene lost 3 bases and the J gene lost 0 bases, with 8 bases spanning the gap. CDR3 sequence: CSVDQGLNTEAFF. CDR3 coding DNA: TGCAGCGTTGATCAGGGTTTGAACACTGAAGCTTTCTTT. Together with reference TRBV29-1 and TRBJ1-1, the CDR3 gives the full variable domain: SAVISQKPSRDICQRGTSLTIQCQVDSQVTMMFWYRQQPGQSLTLIATANQGSEATYESGFVIDKFPISRPNLTFSTLTVSNMSPEDSSIYLCSVDQGLNTEAFFGQGTRLTVV.

The chain employs TRBV5-1 and TRBJ2-5; weak D call: TRBD2 (5 bases). The J call may be in error: the DNA end matches TRBJ2-7 better. CDR3 size: 14 residues. Germline V gene data show CDR1 as SGHRS and CDR2 as YFSETQ. Written as DNA, the CDR3 is TGCGCCAGCAGCTCCCCGACTAACCGGGGCGAGCAGTACTTC. Amino acid sequence: CASSSPTNRGEQYF.

The V call is TRBV2, the J call TRBJ1-2; 7 nucleotides match TRBD1. This CDR3 is 15 amino acids long. Unmatched junction bases numbered 7, after V lost 4 bases and J lost 2 bases. CDR1 and CDR2 (germline): SNHLY, FYNNEI. DNA for the CDR3: TGTGCCAGCAGTGGATTACAGGGGAAGAACTATGGCTACACCTTC. It encodes CASSGLQGKNYGYTF. The full variable domain, with the rest looked up from reference TRBV2 and TRBJ1-2, is EPEVTQTPSHQVTQMGQEVILRCVPISNHLYFYWYRQILGQKVEFLVSFYNNEISEKSEIFDDQFSVERPDGSNFTLKIRSTKLEDSAMYFCASSGLQGKNYGYTFGSGTRLTVV.

The chain is built from TRBV7-9 and TRBJ2-2, with 8 bases matching TRBD1. CDR3 length: 14 amino acids. Unmatched junction bases numbered 4, after V lost 5 bases and J lost 5 bases. The germline gives CDR1 SEHNR, CDR2 FQNEAQ (reference sequence). Written as DNA, the CDR3 is TGTGCCAGCAGCCCGGGACAGGCTACCGGGGAGCTGTTTTTT. Translated: CASSPGQATGELFF.

This chain connects TRBV14 to TRBJ1-2, with unresolved D. Germline V gene data show CDR1 as SGHDN and CDR2 as FVKESK. Trimming pared 4 bases from V and 4 bases from J, leaving 22 bases between. There are 17 residues in the CDR3. CDR3 nucleotides: TGTGCCAGCAGCCCTCTCTCCCCCAGCCCCGAGATCTATGGCTACACCTTC. It specifies CASSPLSPSPEIYGYTF.

This clone was observed once. The V call is TRBV20-1, the J call TRBJ2-5; no clear D. The V gene lost 0 bases and the J gene lost 5 bases, with 4 bases spanning the gap. CDR3 length: 11 residues. The germline V gene has CDR1 DFQATT and CDR2 SNEGSKA (reference sequence). The CDR3 loop reads CSARDPETQYF. Written as DNA, the CDR3 is TGCAGTGCTAGAGATCCGGAGACCCAGTACTTC.

The J gene is TRBJ1-5, the V gene TRBV9, with a weak D call TRBD1 (5 bases). Trimming took 0 bases from V and 7 from J, leaving 8 bases between them. The CDR3 loop spans 13 amino acids. Germline CDR1 and CDR2: SGDLS and YYNGEE. CDR3 amino acids: CASSVGGIQPQHF. CDR3 DNA: TGTGCCAGCAGCGTAGGGGGGATCCAGCCCCAGCATTTT.

The rearrangement joins TRBV6-1 to TRBJ2-2, with D tentatively TRBD1 (5 bases). The CDR3 spans 14 residues. Germline lookup yields CDR1 MNHNS and CDR2 SASEGT. V was clipped by 5 bases and J by 5 bases, with 12 bases between them. This chain's CDR3 is CASSPRQNTGELFF. As DNA, the CDR3 is TGTGCCAGCAGTCCGAGACAGAATACCGGGGAGCTGTTTTTT.

J is TRBJ1-1 and V is TRBV27; D gene ambiguous. Germline V lookup: CDR1 MNHEY, CDR2 SMNVEV (reference sequence). Trimming took 6 bases from V and 2 from J, leaving 16 bases between them. The CDR3 runs 15 residues. CDR3 in amino acids: CASRSARLGNTEAFF. CDR3 coding DNA: TGTGCCAGCAGGTCTGCGAGGTTGGGTAACACTGAAGCTTTCTTT.

The V call is TRBV19, the J call TRBJ1-1; TRBD1 might be the D (5 bases). The CDR3 length is 14 residues. The germline V gene has CDR1 LNHDA and CDR2 SQIVND (reference sequence). V was shortened by 2 bases and J by 11 bases, with 18 bases between the two germline ends. CDR3 nucleotides: TGTGCCAGTAGTATAAGGGGCGGCAGGGTTCAGGCTTTCTTT. Translating it yields CASSIRGGRVQAFF.

The chain is built from TRBV5-1 and TRBJ2-2; unclear D gene. From germline, CDR1 is SGHRS and CDR2 YFSETQ. This CDR3 is 15 amino acids long. Trimming stripped 5 bases from V and 2 bases from J, with 13 bases between. In DNA, the CDR3 is TGCGCCAGCAGTCTGGGCCCTCTTAACACCGGGGAGCTGTTTTTT. This encodes CASSLGPLNTGELFF.

The chain joins TRBV4-1 to TRBJ2-3, with TRBD2 identical over 15 bases. Trimming removed 2 bases from V and 3 bases from J; junction bases left unmatched: 3. The germline CDR1 and CDR2 sequences are MGHRA and YSYEKL. The CDR3 sequence is 17 residues long. The CDR3 bases are TGCGCCAGCAGCCAATCCGGACTAGCGGGGGGGACAGATACGCAGTATTTT. Translated, it gives CASSQSGLAGGTDTQYF.